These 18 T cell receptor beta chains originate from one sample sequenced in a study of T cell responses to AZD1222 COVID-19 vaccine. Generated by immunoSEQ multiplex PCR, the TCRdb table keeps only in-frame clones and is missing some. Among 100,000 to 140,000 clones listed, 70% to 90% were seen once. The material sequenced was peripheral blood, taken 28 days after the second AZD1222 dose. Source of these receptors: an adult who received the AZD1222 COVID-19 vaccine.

The CDR3 bases are TGTGCCAGCAGCCCCGAGGGGGGGGACACAGATACGCAGTATTTT. Translated: CASSPEGGDTDTQYF. V and J are TRBV4-2 and TRBJ2-3; possibly TRBD2 for D (7 bases). Trimming cost V 4 bases and J 2 bases, with 13 bases left between them. Germline V CDR1 and CDR2: LGHNA, YNFKEQ. The CDR3 sequence is 15 residues long.

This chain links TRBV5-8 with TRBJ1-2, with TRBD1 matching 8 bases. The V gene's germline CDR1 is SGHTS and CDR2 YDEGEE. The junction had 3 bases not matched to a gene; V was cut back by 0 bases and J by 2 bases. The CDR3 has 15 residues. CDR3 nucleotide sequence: TGTGCCAGCAGCTTGGTTCCAGGGGGCAACTATGGCTACACCTTC. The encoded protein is CASSLVPGGNYGYTF.

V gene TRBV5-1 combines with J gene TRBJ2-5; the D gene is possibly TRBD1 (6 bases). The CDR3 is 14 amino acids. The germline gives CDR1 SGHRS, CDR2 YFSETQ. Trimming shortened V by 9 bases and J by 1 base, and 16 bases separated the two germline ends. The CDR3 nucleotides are TGCGCCACCTCTTGGACAGCACGCCAAGAGACCCAGTACTTC. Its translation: CATSWTARQETQYF.

The CDR3 nucleotides are TGCGCCAGCAGCCCGGGATACTTGAACACCGGGGAGCTGTTTTTT. It translates to CASSPGYLNTGELFF. V and J are TRBV4-3 and TRBJ2-2, with D possibly TRBD2 on 5 matching bases. V dropped 4 bases and J dropped 1 base, with 10 bases sitting between them. The CDR3 sequence is 15 residues long. Per the germline V gene, CDR1 is LGHNA and CDR2 is YSLEER.

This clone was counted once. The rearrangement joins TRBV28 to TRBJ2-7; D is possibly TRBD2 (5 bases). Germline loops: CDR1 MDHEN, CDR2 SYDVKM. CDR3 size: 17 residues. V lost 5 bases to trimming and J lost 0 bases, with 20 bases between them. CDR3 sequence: CASSPTARQGSSYEQYF. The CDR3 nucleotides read TGTGCCAGCAGTCCCACCGCACGACAAGGGAGCTCCTACGAGCAGTACTTC. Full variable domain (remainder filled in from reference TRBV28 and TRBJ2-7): DVKVTQSSRYLVKRTGEKVFLECVQDMDHENMFWYRQDPGLGLRLIYFSYDVKMKEKGDIPEGYSVSREKKERFSLILESASTNQTSMYLCASSPTARQGSSYEQYFGPGTRLTVT.

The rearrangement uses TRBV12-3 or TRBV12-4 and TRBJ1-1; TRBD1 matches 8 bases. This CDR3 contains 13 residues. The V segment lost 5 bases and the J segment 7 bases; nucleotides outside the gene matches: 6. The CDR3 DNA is TGTGCCAGCAGTCAGACAGGGGTTAGTGAAGCTTTCTTT. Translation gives CASSQTGVSEAFF.

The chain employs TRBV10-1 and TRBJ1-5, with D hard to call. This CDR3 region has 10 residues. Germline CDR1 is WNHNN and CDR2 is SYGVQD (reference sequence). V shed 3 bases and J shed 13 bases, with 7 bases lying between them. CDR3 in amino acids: CASSDDTQHF. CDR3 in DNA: TGCGCCAGCAGTGACGACACTCAGCATTTT.

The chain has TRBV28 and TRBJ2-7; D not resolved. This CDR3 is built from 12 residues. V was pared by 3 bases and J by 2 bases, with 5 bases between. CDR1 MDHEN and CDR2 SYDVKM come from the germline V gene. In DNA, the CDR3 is TGTGCCAGCAGTTTGTCGCCCTACGAGCAGTACTTC. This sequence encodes CASSLSPYEQYF.

Here the CDR3 reads CASSQVTYRSYNEQFF. DNA of the CDR3: TGCGCCAGCAGCCAAGTTACCTACCGCTCCTACAATGAGCAGTTCTTC. The chain joins TRBV4-3 to TRBJ2-1, with no clear D. Germline V gene sequence: CDR1 LGHNA, CDR2 YSLEER. Deletions cut 1 base from V and 0 bases from J, with 10 bases between. The CDR3 runs to 16 residues.

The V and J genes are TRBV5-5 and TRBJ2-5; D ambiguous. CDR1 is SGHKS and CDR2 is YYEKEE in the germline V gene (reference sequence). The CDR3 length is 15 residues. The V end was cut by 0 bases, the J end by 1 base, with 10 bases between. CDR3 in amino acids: CASSLDGQPQETQYF. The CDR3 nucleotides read TGTGCCAGCAGCTTGGATGGGCAGCCCCAAGAGACCCAGTACTTC.

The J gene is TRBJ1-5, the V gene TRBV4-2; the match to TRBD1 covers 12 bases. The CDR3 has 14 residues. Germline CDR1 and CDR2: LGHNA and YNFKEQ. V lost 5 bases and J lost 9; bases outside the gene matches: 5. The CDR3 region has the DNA TGTGCCAGCAGCATGGGACAGGGGGCGAGGCCCCAGCATTTT. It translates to CASSMGQGARPQHF.

CDR3 in amino acids: CASSLDDRENYGYTF. For the CDR3, the DNA is TGTGCCAGCAGCTTAGACGACAGGGAGAACTATGGCTACACCTTC. V is TRBV7-2 and J is TRBJ1-2; TRBD1 matches at 7 bases. The CDR3 spans 15 residues. Germline loops: CDR1 SGHTA, CDR2 FQGNSA. Losses at the gene ends were 1 base for V and 2 bases for J; bases not matched to a gene: 4.

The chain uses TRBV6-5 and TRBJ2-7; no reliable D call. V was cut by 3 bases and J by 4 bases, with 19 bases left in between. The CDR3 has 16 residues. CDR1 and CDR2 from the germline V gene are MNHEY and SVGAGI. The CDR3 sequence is CASSYGYSPPIYEQYF. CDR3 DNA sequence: TGTGCCAGCAGTTATGGGTACTCACCGCCGATATACGAGCAGTACTTC.

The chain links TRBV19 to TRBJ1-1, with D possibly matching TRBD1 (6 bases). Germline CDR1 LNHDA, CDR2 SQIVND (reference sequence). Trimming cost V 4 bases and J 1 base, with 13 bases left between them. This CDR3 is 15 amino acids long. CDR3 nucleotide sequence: TGTGCCAGTAGTACCCGGACAGTCGCGAACACTGAAGCTTTCTTT. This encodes CASSTRTVANTEAFF.

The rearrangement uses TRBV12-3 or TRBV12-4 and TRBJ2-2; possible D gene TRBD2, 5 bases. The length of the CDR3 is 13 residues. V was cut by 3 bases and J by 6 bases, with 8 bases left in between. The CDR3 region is CASSFLGAGELFF. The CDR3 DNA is TGTGCCAGCAGTTTCCTGGGAGCCGGGGAGCTGTTTTTT.

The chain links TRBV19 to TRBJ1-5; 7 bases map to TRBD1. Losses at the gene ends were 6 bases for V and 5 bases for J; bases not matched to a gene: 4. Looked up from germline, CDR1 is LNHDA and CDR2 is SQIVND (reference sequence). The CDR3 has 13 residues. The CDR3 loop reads CASRGQLYQPQHF. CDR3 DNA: TGTGCCAGTAGGGGACAGTTGTATCAGCCCCAGCATTTT.

This chain's CDR3 is CASSPGTRYEQYF. CDR3 bases: TGTGCCAGCAGCCCTGGGACTAGATACGAGCAGTACTTC. The genes are TRBV6-2 or TRBV6-3 and TRBJ2-7; 8 bases match TRBD2. The CDR3 length is 13 residues. Trimming removed 6 bases from V and 4 bases from J; junction bases left unmatched: 5. Germline assignment: CDR1 MNHEY and CDR2 SVGEGT.

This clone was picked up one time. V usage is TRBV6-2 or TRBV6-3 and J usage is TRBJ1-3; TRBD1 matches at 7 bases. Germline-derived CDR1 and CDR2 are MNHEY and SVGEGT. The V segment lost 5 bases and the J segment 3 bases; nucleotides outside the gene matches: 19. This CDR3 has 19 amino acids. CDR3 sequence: CASSASRTQQGSSGNTIYF. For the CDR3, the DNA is TGTGCCAGCAGTGCTAGCCGGACCCAACAGGGGAGTAGTGGAAACACCATATATTTT.